This TCR beta chain originates from a study of CD8 T cells in ankylosing spondylitis. Study-wide findings and caveats: What seemed typical of ankylosing spondylitis blood was a TCR beta motif built from roughly eight highly homologous variants.

There are 14 residues in the CDR3. The V and J ends lost 1 base and 6 bases respectively, with 13 bases between them. In germline, CDR1 is SGHRS, CDR2 YFSETQ. On this clonotype itself: Its antigen remains unidentified.

TCRdb reanalysed the 5' RACE reads using MiXCR and keeps one entry per CDR3 protein. Here the sample spans about 220,000 distinct CDR3 sequences, 20% to 30% being singletons. Material for sequencing was blood, either unsorted or a sorted T cell fraction (not recorded which). The chain has TRBV5-1 and TRBJ1-2, with unresolved D. This clonotype was sampled from a male donor with ankylosing spondylitis or in good health (not recorded which). The CDR3 here is CASSLNEGRDGYTF. CDR3 in DNA: TGCGCCAGCAGCTTGAATGAAGGGAGGGATGGCTACACCTTC.